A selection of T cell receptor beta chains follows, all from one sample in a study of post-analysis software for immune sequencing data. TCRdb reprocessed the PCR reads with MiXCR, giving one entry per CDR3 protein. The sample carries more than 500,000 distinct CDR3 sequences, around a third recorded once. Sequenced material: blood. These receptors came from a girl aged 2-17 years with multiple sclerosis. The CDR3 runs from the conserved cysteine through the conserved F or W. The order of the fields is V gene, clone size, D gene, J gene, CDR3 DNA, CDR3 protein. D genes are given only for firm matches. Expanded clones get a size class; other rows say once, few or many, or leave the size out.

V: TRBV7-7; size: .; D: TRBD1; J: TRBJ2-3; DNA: TGTGCCAGCAGCCAGGGGGCTGCTCAGGATACGCAGTATTTT; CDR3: CASSQGAAQDTQYF
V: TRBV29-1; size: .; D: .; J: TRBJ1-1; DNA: TGCAGCGACTCAGGGGCGTGGAACACTGAAGCTTTCTTT; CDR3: CSDSGAWNTEAFF
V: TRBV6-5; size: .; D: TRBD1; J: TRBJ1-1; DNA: TGTGCCAGCAGTTGGCAGGGGGCCCTGCCTGAAGCTTTCTTT; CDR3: CASSWQGALPEAFF
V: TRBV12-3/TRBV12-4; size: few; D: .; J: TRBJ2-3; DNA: TGTGCCAGCACTAATACCAGTTTATCCACAGATACGCAGTATTTT; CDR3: CASTNTSLSTDTQYF
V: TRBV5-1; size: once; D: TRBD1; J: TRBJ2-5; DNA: TGCGCCAGCAGCTTGCCGACAGGGGGCCAAGAGACCCAGTACTTC; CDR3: CASSLPTGGQETQYF
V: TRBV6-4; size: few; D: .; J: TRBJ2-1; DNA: TGTGCCAGCAGTGGTTTGGCAGGGTCGGGTGAGCAGTTCTTC; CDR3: CASSGLAGSGEQFF
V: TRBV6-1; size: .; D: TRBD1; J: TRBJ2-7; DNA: TGTGCCAGCAGTGAAGAGACAGGGGGCGCCTCCTACGAGCAGTACTTC; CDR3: CASSEETGGASYEQYF
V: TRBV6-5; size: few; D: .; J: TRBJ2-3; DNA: TGTGCCAGCAGTCTACTAGGGGGGATCACAGATACGCAGTATTTT; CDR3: CASSLLGGITDTQYF
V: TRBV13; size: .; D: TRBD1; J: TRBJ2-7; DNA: TGTGCCAGCAGCTTGGGACAGGGGAACCACGAGCAGTACTTC; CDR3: CASSLGQGNHEQYF
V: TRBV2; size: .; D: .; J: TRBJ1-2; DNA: TGTGCCAGCAGTGAAGCTGTCTCCTCCTATGGCTACACCTTC; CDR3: CASSEAVSSYGYTF
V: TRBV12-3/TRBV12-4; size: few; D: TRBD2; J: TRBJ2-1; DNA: TGTGCCAGCAGTTTAGGACTAGCGGGTGAGCAGTTCTTC; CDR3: CASSLGLAGEQFF
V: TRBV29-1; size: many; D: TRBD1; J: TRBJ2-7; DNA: TGCAGCGTCGCTACCGGGACAGGTGGATACGAGCAGTACTTC; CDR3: CSVATGTGGYEQYF
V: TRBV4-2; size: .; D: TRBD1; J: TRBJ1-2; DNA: TGTGTCAGCAGCCACCCGACAGGGCGTCTTGGGGGCTACACCTTC; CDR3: CVSSHPTGRLGGYTF
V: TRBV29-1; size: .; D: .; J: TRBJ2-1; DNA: TGCAGCGTGCGGGGACTGGAGGCCTCCGGATACGAGCAGTTCTTC; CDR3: CSVRGLEASGYEQFF
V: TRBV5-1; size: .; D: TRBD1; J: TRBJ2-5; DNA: TGCGCCAGCAGCGTCCGGGACAGGGGAAGAGAGACCCAGTACTTC; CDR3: CASSVRDRGRETQYF
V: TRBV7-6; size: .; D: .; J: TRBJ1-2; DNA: TGTGCCAGCAGCAGGGTCAGCTATGGCTACACCTTC; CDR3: CASSRVSYGYTF
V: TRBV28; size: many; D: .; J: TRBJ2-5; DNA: TGTGCCAGCAGTATGGGGGGAAGAGAGACCCAGTACTTC; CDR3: CASSMGGRETQYF
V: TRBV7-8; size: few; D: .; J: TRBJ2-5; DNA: TGTGCCAGCAGCTTACTCCGGTACCAAGAGACCCAGTACTTC; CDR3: CASSLLRYQETQYF
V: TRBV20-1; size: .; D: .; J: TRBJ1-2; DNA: TGCAGTGCCCCGGCGGGGGGGAACTCTGGCTACACCTTC; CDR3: CSAPAGGNSGYTF